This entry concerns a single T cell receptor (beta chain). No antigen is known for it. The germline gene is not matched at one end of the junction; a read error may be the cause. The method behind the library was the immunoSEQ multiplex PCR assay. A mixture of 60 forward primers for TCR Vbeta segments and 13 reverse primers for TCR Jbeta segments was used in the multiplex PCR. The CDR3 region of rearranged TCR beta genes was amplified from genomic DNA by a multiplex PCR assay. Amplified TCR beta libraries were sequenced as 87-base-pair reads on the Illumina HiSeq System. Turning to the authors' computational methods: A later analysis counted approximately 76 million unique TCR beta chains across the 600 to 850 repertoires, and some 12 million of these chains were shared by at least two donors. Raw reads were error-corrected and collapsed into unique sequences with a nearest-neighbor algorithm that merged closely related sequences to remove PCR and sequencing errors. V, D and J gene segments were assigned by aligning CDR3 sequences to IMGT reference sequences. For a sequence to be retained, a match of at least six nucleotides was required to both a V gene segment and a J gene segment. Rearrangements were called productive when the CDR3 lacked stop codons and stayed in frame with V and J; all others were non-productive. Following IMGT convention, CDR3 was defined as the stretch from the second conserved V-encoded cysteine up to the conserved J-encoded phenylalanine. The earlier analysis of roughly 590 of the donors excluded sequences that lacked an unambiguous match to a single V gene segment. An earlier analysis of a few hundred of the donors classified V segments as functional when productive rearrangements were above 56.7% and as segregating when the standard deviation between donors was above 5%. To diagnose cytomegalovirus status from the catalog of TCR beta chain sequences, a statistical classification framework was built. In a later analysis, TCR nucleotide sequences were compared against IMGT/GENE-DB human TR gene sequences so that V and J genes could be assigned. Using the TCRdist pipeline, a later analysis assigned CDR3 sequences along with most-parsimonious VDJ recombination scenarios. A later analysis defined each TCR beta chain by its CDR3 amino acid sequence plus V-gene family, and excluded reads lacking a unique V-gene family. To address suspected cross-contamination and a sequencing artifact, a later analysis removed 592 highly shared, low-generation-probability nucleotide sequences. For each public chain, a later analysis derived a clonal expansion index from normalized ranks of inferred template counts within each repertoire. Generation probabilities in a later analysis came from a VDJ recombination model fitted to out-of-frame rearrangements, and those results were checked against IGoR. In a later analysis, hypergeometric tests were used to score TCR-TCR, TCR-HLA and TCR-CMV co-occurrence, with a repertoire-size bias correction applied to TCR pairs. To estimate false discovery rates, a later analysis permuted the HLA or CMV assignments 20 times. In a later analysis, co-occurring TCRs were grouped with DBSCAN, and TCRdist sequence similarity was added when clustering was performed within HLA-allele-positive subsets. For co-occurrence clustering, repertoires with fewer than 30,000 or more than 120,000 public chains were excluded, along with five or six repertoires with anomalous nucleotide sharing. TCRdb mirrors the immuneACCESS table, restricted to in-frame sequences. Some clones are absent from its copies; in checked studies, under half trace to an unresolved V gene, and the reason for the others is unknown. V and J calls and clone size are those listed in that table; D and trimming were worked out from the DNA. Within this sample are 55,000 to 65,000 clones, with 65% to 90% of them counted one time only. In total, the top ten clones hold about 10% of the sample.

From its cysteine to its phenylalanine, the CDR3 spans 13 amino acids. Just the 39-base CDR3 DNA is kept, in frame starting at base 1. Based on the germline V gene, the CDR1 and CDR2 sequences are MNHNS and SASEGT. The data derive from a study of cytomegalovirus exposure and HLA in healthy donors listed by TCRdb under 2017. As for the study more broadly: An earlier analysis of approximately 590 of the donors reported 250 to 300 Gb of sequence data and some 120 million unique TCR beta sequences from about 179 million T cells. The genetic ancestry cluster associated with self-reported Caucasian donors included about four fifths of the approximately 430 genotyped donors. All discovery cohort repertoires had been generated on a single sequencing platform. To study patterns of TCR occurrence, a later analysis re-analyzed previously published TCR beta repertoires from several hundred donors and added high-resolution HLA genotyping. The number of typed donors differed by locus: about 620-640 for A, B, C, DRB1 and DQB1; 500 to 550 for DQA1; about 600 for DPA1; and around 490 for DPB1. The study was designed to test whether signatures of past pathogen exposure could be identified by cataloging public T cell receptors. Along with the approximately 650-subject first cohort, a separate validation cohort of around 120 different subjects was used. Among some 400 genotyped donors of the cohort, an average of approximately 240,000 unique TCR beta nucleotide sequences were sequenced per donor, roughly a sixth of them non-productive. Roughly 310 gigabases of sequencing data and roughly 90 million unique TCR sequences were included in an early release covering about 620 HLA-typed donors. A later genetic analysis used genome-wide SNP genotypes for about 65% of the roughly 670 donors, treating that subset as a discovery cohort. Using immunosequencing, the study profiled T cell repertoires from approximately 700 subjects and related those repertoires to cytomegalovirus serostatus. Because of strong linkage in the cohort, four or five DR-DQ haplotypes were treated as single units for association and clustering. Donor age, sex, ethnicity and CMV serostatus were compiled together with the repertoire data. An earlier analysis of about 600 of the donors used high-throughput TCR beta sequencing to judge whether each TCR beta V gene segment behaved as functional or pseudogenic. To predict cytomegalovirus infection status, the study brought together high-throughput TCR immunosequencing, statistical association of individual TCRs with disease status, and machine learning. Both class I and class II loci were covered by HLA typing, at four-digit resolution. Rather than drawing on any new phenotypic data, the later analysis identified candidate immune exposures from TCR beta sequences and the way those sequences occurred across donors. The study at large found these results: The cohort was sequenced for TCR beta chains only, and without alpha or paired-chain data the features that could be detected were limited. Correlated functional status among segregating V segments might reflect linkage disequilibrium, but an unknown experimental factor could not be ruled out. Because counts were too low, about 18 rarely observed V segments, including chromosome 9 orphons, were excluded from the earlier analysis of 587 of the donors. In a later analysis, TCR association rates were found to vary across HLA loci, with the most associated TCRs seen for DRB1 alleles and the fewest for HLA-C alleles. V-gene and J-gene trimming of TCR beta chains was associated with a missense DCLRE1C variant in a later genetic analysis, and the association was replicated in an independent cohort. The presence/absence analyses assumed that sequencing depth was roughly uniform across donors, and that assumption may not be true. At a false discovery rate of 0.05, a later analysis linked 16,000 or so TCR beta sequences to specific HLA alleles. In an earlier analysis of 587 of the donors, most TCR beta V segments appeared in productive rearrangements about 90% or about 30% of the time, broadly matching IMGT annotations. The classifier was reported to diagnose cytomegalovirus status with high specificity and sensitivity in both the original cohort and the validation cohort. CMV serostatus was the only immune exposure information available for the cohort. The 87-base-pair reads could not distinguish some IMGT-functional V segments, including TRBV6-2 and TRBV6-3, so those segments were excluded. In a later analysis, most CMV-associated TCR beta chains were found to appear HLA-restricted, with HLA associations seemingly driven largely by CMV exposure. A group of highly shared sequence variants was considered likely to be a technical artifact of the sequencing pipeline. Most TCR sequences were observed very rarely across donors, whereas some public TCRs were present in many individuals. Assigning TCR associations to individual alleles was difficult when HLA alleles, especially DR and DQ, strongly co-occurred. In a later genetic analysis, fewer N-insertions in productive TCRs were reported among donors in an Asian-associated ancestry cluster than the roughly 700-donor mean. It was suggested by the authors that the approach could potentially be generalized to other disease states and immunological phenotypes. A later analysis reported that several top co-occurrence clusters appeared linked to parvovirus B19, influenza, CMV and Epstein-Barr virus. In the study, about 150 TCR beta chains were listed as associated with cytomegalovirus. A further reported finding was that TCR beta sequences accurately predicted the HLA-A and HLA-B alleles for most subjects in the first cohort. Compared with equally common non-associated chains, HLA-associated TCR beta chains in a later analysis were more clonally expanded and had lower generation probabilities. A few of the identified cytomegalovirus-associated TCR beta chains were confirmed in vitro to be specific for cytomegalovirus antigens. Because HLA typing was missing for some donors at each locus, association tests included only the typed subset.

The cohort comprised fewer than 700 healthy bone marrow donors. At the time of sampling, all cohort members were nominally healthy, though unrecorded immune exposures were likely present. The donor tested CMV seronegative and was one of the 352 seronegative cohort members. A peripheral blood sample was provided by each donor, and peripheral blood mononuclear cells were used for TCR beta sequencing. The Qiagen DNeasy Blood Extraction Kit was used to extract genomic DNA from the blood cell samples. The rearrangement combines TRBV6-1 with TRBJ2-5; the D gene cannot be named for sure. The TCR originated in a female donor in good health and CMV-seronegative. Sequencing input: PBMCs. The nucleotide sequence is TGTGCCAACAGTGAAGTAAACTTAGAGACCCAGTACTTC. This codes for CANSEVNLETQYF.